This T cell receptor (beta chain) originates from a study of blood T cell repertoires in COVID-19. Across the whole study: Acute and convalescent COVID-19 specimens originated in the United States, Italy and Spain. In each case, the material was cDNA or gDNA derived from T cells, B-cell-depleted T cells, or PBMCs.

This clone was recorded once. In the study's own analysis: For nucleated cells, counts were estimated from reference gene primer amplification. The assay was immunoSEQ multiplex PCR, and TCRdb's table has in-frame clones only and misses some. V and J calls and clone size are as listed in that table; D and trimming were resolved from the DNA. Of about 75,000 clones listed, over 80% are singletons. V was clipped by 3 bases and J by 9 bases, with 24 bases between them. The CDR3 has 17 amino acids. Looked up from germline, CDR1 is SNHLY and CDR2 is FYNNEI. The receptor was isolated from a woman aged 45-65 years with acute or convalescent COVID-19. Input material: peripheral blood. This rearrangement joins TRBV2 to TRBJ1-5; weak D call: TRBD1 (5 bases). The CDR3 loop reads CASSDENSRGGIVPQHF. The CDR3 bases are TGTGCCAGCAGTGATGAGAACTCTCGGGGGGGGATTGTGCCCCAGCATTTT.